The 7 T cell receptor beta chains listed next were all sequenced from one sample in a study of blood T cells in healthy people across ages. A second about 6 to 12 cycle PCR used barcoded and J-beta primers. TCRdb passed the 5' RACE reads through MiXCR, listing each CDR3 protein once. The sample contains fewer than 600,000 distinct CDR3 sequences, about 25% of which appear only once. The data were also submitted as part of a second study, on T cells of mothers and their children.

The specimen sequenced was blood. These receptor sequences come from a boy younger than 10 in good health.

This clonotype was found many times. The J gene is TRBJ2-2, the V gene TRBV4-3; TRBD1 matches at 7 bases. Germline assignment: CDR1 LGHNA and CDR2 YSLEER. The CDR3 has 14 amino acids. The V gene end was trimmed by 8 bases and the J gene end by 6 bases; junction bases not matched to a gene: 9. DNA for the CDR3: TGCGCCAGCTCCGGGACAGAGTTTCCCGGGGAGCTGTTTTTT. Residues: CASSGTEFPGELFF.

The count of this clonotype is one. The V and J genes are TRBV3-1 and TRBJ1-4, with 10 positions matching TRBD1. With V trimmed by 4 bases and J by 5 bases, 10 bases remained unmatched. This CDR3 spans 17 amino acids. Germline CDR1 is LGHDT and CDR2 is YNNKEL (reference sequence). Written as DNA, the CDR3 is TGTGCCAGCAGCCCGTCCGGGACAGGGGCTCTGAATGAAAAACTGTTTTTT. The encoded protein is CASSPSGTGALNEKLFF.

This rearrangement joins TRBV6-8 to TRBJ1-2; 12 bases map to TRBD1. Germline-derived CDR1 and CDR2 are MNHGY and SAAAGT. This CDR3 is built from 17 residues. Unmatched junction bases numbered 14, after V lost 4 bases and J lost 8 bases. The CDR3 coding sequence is TGTGCCAGCAGTTCCTTCTCTTCGGGACAGGGGGCTAAGGGCTACACCTTC. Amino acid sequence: CASSSFSSGQGAKGYTF.

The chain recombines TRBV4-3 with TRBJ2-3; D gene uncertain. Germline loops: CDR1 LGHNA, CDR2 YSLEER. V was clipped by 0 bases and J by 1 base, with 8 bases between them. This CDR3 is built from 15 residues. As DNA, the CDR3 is TGCGCCAGCAGCCAAGATCTACAGCGCACAGATACGCAGTATTTT. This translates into CASSQDLQRTDTQYF.

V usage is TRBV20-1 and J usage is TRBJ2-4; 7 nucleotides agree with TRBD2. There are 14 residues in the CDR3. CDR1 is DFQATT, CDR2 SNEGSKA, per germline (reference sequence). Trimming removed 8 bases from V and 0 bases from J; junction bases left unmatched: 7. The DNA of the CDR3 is TGCAGTACGTGGGGGGGACTAGCCAAAAACATTCAGTACTTC. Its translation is CSTWGGLAKNIQYF.

CDR3 DNA sequence: TGCAGCGTTGAAGATCCCCGGACAGAATACCAAGAGACCCAGTACTTC. As protein: CSVEDPRTEYQETQYF. V usage is TRBV29-1 and J usage is TRBJ2-5, with a tentative D call TRBD1 (6 bases). Trimming left V 0 bases short and J 0 bases short, with 14 bases between. The V gene's germline CDR1 is SQVTM and CDR2 ANQGSEA. This CDR3 comprises 16 residues.

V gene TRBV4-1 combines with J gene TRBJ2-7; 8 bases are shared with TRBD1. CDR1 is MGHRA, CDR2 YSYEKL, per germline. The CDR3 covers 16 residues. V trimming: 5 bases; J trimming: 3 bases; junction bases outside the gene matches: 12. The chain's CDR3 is CASSAQQTGDLYEQYF. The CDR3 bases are TGCGCCAGCAGCGCACAACAGACAGGGGACCTCTACGAGCAGTACTTC.